A single sample is the source of the 26 T cell receptor beta chains below, sequenced in a study of memory CD4+ T cells and cytomegalovirus serostatus. The sort gate was single viable CD3+CD4+CD8-CD45RO+ cells for memory CD4+ T cells. Repertoires were generated with immunoSEQ multiplex PCR, while TCRdb's copy carries only in-frame clones and drops some. The sample consists of about 59,000 clones, over 70% of them appearing once. Sequencing was carried out using memory CD4+ T cells from blood. Every receptor here comes from an adult in good health and CMV-seronegative. Some clones in this sample may be carry-over from other donors' samples.

The chain carries TRBV18 and TRBJ2-3; 11 nucleotides match TRBD1. Looked up from germline, CDR1 is KGHSH and CDR2 is LQKENI. The CDR3 has 14 residues. V was clipped by 3 bases and J by 4 bases; unmatched bases: 0. The CDR3 DNA is TGTGCCAGCTCACCGGGACAGGGGGCAGATACGCAGTATTTT. Its translation: CASSPGQGADTQYF.

The chain employs TRBV5-1 and TRBJ2-5, with 14 bases that match TRBD2. Germline assignment: CDR1 SGHRS and CDR2 YFSETQ. Trimming took 5 bases from V and 0 from J; bases not matched to a gene: 24. The CDR3 consists of 23 residues. The CDR3 spells CASSSPRSGRGLAGGLHQETQYF. The CDR3 region has the DNA TGCGCCAGCAGTTCCCCCCGATCGGGACGAGGACTAGCGGGGGGCCTCCACCAAGAGACCCAGTACTTC.

This clone was seen just once. The rearrangement joins TRBV7-9 to TRBJ2-7; no clear D gene. The ends were cut back, 1 base at V and 3 bases at J, with 7 bases in the middle. Germline CDR1 reads SEHNR; CDR2 reads FQNEAQ (reference sequence). The CDR3 has 13 amino acids. Here the CDR3 reads CASSLGGIYEQYF. The CDR3 region has the DNA TGTGCCAGCAGCTTAGGGGGAATCTACGAGCAGTACTTC.

This chain uses TRBV18 with TRBJ2-1, with D perhaps TRBD2 (7 bases). The CDR3 runs 16 residues. Trimming cost V 2 bases and J 5 bases, with 16 bases left between them. The germline V gene encodes CDR1 KGHSH and CDR2 LQKENI. CDR3 bases: TGTGCCAGCTCACCAAGAAAAACAGGGAGGGACAATGAGCAGTTCTTC. Its protein product is CASSPRKTGRDNEQFF.

The chain joins TRBV9 to TRBJ2-5; either TRBD1 or TRBD2 may supply D (5 bases each). The CDR3 contains 14 residues. CDR1 SGDLS and CDR2 YYNGEE come from the germline V gene. V was shortened by 0 bases and J by 8 bases, with 14 bases between the two germline ends. DNA of the CDR3: TGTGCCAGCAGCGTAGTTGGGGCGGACTCTACCCAGTACTTC. It translates to CASSVVGADSTQYF.

The chain joins TRBV6-1 to TRBJ2-5; D gene ambiguous. The CDR3 sequence is 14 residues long. Germline CDR1 reads MNHNS; CDR2 reads SASEGT. Trimming removed 6 bases at V and 7 bases at J, with 18 bases between. The CDR3 protein is CASSPQSNVRTQYF. Written as DNA, the CDR3 is TGTGCCAGCAGCCCTCAGTCGAACGTTAGGACCCAGTACTTC.

This clone was seen only a few times. Other DNA sequences within the sample encode an identical CDR3. CDR3 bases: TGCAGTGCTAACAGGGGAGAAGGCTACACCTTC. It encodes CSANRGEGYTF. This chain connects TRBV20-1 to TRBJ1-2; 7 positions agree with TRBD1. With V trimmed by 4 bases and J by 8 bases, 4 bases remained unmatched. This CDR3 is 11 amino acids long. Germline CDR1 reads DFQATT; CDR2 reads SNEGSKA (reference sequence).

The genes are TRBV7-2 and TRBJ1-4; D gene ambiguous. There are 13 residues in the CDR3. V was clipped by 1 base and J by 8 bases, with 8 bases between them. Germline CDR1 and CDR2: SGHTA and FQGNSA. The CDR3 bases are TGTGCCAGCAGCTTAGGTCCGGGAGAAAAACTGTTTTTT. Protein product: CASSLGPGEKLFF.

J is TRBJ1-1 and V is TRBV7-8; no clear D gene. The V end lost 1 base, the J end lost 10 bases, and 16 bases lay between the germline ends. Germline V CDR1 and CDR2: SGHVS, FQNEAQ. The CDR3 consists of 14 residues. The CDR3 is CASSLVRVAVGAFF. In DNA, the CDR3 is TGTGCCAGCAGCTTAGTTAGGGTGGCAGTTGGAGCTTTCTTT.

The rearrangement joins TRBV18 to TRBJ2-1; 12 bases align to TRBD2. After removal of 4 bases from V and 3 bases from J, the junction contained 10 bases not matched to a gene. Germline loops: CDR1 KGHSH, CDR2 LQKENI. This CDR3 comprises 18 residues. The CDR3, as DNA: TGTGCCAGCTCACAACAGGTGACTAGCGGGAGTTTCTACAATGAGCAGTTCTTC. It is translated as CASSQQVTSGSFYNEQFF. The variable domain in full, completed from reference TRBV18 and TRBJ2-1, reads NAGVMQNPRHLVRRRGQEARLRCSPMKGHSHVYWYRQLPEEGLKFMVYLQKENIIDESGMPKERFSAEFPKEGPSILRIQQVVRGDSAAYFCASSQQVTSGSFYNEQFFGPGTRLTVL.

CDR3 residues: CSASTGSGYTF. In nucleotides, the CDR3 is TGCAGTGCTTCGACAGGTAGTGGCTACACCTTC. The chain employs TRBV20-1 and TRBJ1-2; tentative D call: TRBD1 (6 bases). From germline, CDR1 is DFQATT and CDR2 SNEGSKA (reference sequence). This CDR3 contains 11 residues. The V end lost 5 bases, the J end lost 7 bases, and 11 bases lay between the germline ends.

The chain has TRBV7-8 and TRBJ1-2, with TRBD1 matching 7 bases. Germline V gives CDR1 SGHVS, CDR2 FQNEAQ. The CDR3 totals 13 residues. V gave up 7 bases and J gave up 14 bases; unmatched junction bases: 16. CDR3 residues: CASTEDLQGPETF. The CDR3 nucleotides are TGTGCCAGCACCGAAGACCTACAGGGGCCGGAAACCTTC.

In its sample, this clone was seen once. The V gene is TRBV28, the J gene TRBJ1-1, with TRBD1 matching 7 bases. Trimming at V came to 3 bases and at J to 5 bases, leaving 6 bases not matched to a gene. The length of the CDR3 is 14 residues. Germline values: CDR1 MDHEN, CDR2 SYDVKM. DNA for the CDR3: TGTGCCAGCAGTTTGGGACAGAGTTGGACTGAAGCTTTCTTT. It encodes CASSLGQSWTEAFF.

V usage is TRBV6-5 and J usage is TRBJ2-7; a weak D match, TRBD2 (6 bases). V shed 3 bases and J shed 0 bases, with 12 bases lying between them. CDR3 size: 15 residues. Germline V gene lookup returns CDR1 MNHEY and CDR2 SVGAGI. This CDR3 reads CASSYYGAGSYEQYF. The CDR3 region has the DNA TGTGCCAGCAGTTATTACGGAGCGGGCTCCTACGAGCAGTACTTC.

This clone occurred once. CDR3 DNA sequence: TGCAGCGTTACGGGACAGTACCAAGAGACCCAGTACTTC. The encoded protein is CSVTGQYQETQYF. The chain employs TRBV29-1 and TRBJ2-5; 7 bases are a match to TRBD1. Trimming removed 5 bases from V and 0 bases from J; junction bases left unmatched: 3. This CDR3 contains 13 residues. From germline, CDR1 is SQVTM and CDR2 ANQGSEA.

The V call is TRBV5-5, the J call TRBJ2-7; 9 bases are a match to TRBD1. Unmatched junction bases numbered 14, after V lost 1 base and J lost 6 bases. The germline V gene encodes CDR1 SGHKS and CDR2 YYEKEE (reference sequence). The CDR3 covers 17 residues. The CDR3 coding sequence is TGTGCCAGCAGCTTGTCCCGGGACAGGGCTAGGAAAAGCGAGCAGTACTTC. Translated: CASSLSRDRARKSEQYF.

V and J are TRBV12-5 and TRBJ1-5; D is ambiguous. This CDR3 is 15 amino acids long. Trimming removed 1 base at V and 0 bases at J, with 7 bases between. The germline V gene has CDR1 LGHNT and CDR2 FRNRAP. The CDR3 DNA reads TGTGCTAGTGGTTTGGCACTTTATAGCAATCAGCCCCAGCATTTT. This translates into CASGLALYSNQPQHF. The entire variable domain, with the rest obtained from reference TRBV12-5 and TRBJ1-5, is as follows: DARVTQTPRHKVTEMGQEVTMRCQPILGHNTVFWYRQTMMQGLELLAYFRNRAPLDDSGMPKDRFSAEMPDATLATLKIQPSEPRDSAVYFCASGLALYSNQPQHFGDGTRLSIL.

The rearrangement joins TRBV11-2 to TRBJ2-4, with 8 bases lining up with TRBD2. The germline V gene encodes CDR1 SGHAT and CDR2 FQNNGV. J gave up 2 bases and V 5 bases, and 5 bases lay outside the gene matches. CDR3 length: 15 amino acids. CDR3 protein: CASSPGGATKNIQYF. The CDR3 DNA follows: TGTGCCAGCAGCCCCGGGGGGGCGACCAAAAACATTCAGTACTTC. The full variable domain, rest sourced from reference TRBV11-2 and TRBJ2-4, is EAGVAQSPRYKIIEKRQSVAFWCNPISGHATLYWYQQILGQGPKLLIQFQNNGVVDDSQLPKDRFSAERLKGVDSTLKIQPAKLEDSAVYLCASSPGGATKNIQYFGAGTRLSVL.

J is TRBJ2-7 and V is TRBV7-9; the D gene is possibly TRBD2 (6 bases). CDR1 is SEHNR and CDR2 is FQNEAQ in the germline V gene (reference sequence). With 10 bases removed from V and 4 bases from J, the gap between germline ends came to 14 bases. The CDR3 loop spans 12 amino acids. The CDR3 DNA sequence: TGTGCCACGGAGGGTATTCCTTACGAGCAGTACTTC. It codes for CATEGIPYEQYF. Full variable domain (rest looked up from reference TRBV7-9 and TRBJ2-7): DTGVSQNPRHKITKRGQNVTFRCDPISEHNRLYWYRQTLGQGPEFLTYFQNEAQLEKSRLLSDRFSAERPKGSFSTLEIQRTEQGDSAMYLCATEGIPYEQYFGPGTRLTVT.

This chain links TRBV6-1 with TRBJ2-2; 7 bases agree with TRBD2. CDR1 MNHNS and CDR2 SASEGT come from the germline V gene. With 1 base clipped from V and 2 bases from J, the junction kept 7 bases outside the gene matches. The CDR3 sequence is 17 residues long. This chain's CDR3 is CASSEGVGGGNTGELFF. CDR3 bases: TGTGCCAGCAGTGAAGGGGTTGGGGGGGGTAACACCGGGGAGCTGTTTTTT.

This clone occurred once. The rearrangement joins TRBV7-3 to TRBJ2-2; 7 nucleotides agree with TRBD2. V lost 1 base and J lost 5; bases outside the gene matches: 4. The CDR3 sequence is 15 residues long. Germline CDR1 reads SGHTA; CDR2 reads FQGTGA. The CDR3 spells CASSLSGSYTGELFF. As DNA, the CDR3 is TGTGCCAGCAGCTTAAGCGGGAGCTATACCGGGGAGCTGTTTTTT. The variable domain in full, with the rest retrieved from reference TRBV7-3 and TRBJ2-2, is GAGVSQTPSNKVTEKGKYVELRCDPISGHTALYWYRQSLGQGPEFLIYFQGTGAADDSGLPNDRFFAVRPEGSVSTLKIQRTERGDSAVYLCASSLSGSYTGELFFGEGSRLTVL.

V is TRBV27 and J is TRBJ1-1; D gene uncertain. Germline CDR1 is MNHEY and CDR2 is SMNVEV (reference sequence). The CDR3 has 14 amino acids. The V end was cut by 8 bases, the J end by 2 bases, with 15 bases between. The CDR3: CASARHLENTEAFF. The CDR3, as DNA: TGTGCCAGCGCCAGACATTTAGAAAACACTGAAGCTTTCTTT.

CDR3 DNA: TGTGCCAGCTCACAGACTAGCGGGAGTAGCAATGAGCAGTTCTTC. Its translation: CASSQTSGSSNEQFF. This rearrangement joins TRBV18 to TRBJ2-1; 12 nucleotides match TRBD2. CDR1 is KGHSH, CDR2 LQKENI, per germline. The J segment lost 6 bases and the V segment lost 4 bases, leaving 4 bases of the junction unmatched. This CDR3 comprises 15 residues.

The V gene is TRBV7-9, the J gene TRBJ2-2; D call uncertain. The CDR3 covers 16 residues. Deletions cut 1 base from V and 2 bases from J, with 11 bases between. Germline V lookup: CDR1 SEHNR, CDR2 FQNEAQ (reference sequence). The CDR3 DNA is TGTGCCAGCAGCTTAGGGTCGTCAGCTAACACCGGGGAGCTGTTTTTT. The encoded protein is CASSLGSSANTGELFF.

The chain employs TRBV6-5 and TRBJ1-5, with D perhaps matching TRBD1 (5 bases). V was cut by 6 bases and J by 3 bases, with 12 bases left in between. The CDR3 totals 14 residues. Germline CDR1 MNHEY, CDR2 SVGAGI. The CDR3 sequence: CASSQGGPNQPQHF. The CDR3 DNA reads as TGTGCCAGCAGCCAGGGAGGGCCCAATCAGCCCCAGCATTTT.

The chain joins TRBV10-1 to TRBJ2-2; 7 bases are shared with TRBD2. The CDR3 contains 14 residues. Germline assignment: CDR1 WNHNN and CDR2 SYGVQD (reference sequence). The trim removed 3 bases at V and 7 bases at J, leaving 5 bases unmatched. DNA for the CDR3: TGCGCCAGCAGTGACGGGCGGGGGTTCGGGGAGCTGTTTTTT. Translated, it gives CASSDGRGFGELFF.